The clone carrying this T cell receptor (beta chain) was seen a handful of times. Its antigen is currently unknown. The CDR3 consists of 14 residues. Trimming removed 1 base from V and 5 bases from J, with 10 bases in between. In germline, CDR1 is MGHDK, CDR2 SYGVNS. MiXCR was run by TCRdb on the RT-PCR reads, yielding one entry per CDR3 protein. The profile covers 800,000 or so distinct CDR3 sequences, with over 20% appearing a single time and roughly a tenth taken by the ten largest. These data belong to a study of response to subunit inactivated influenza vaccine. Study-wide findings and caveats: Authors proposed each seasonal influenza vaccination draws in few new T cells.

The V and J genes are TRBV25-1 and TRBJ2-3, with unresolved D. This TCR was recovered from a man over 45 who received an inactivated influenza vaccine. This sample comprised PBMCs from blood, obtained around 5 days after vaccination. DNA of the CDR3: TGTGCCAGCAGTGAATCAGGTGGGATAGATACGCAGTATTTT. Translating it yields CASSESGGIDTQYF. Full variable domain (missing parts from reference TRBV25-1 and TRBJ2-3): EADIYQTPRYLVIGTGKKITLECSQTMGHDKMYWYQQDPGMELHLIHYSYGVNSTEKGDLSSESTVSRIRTEHFPLTLESARPSHTSQYLCASSESGGIDTQYFGPGTRLTVL.